This TCR beta chain emerged from a study of beta chain features in type 1 diabetes (dated by TCRdb to the late 2010s). Broadly, across the study: Mean age, gender distribution, total cell number and subset yield did not differ between patients and healthy donors. Across all samples, approximately 98,000,000 sorted cells were examined, and cell number per subset correlated strongly with RNA yield. In the study, recently diagnosed type 1 diabetes patients and matched healthy donors were compared on the TCRB repertoires of their sorted circulating CD4+ T cell subsets. Naive and central memory subsets were obtained from all 30 or so donors, but regulatory and stem cell-like memory subsets were isolated from only 8 patients and roughly eight healthy donors.

General conclusions and limits of the study: Shorter templates might be favored by PCR, yet because patient and control samples were amplified and corrected together, any such skew would affect both groups equally. At VDJ recombination sites, patients with type 1 diabetes made fewer insertions and deleted more nucleotides, a pattern implying thymic rearrangement abnormalities. Naive, central memory and regulatory TCRB repertoires appeared to be more alike among patients than among healthy donors. Type 1 diabetes patients showed a moderate but significant shortening of TCRB CDR3 length in all four CD4+ subsets. Sequencing cDNA rather than genomic DNA could over-represent highly expressing activated cells, although activation and CD3 levels did not differ between groups. Only small numbers of individuals were included in the HLA sub-analyses, which left unresolved whether HLA type had any influence on TCRB rearrangement.

The High Capacity cDNA Reverse Transcription Kit was used to reverse transcribe all of the isolated RNA, meaning that expressed TCRB transcripts were what got sequenced. Deep immunoSEQ sequencing was performed on naive, central memory and regulatory T cell samples, with an average of about 3.6 million total reads per sample. Sorted cells were lysed in RLT buffer, and RNA was extracted using DNase-treated RNeasy Micro or Mini kits according to cell number. Each cell subset was processed on its own to prevent cross-contamination, while patient and healthy donor samples were processed together. Using the immunoSEQ multiplex PCR, TCRB sequences were amplified from cDNA into 87-bp fragments spanning the CDR3 region. Amplicons were sequenced on the Illumina HiSeq platform. As for the original processing: PCR bias was computationally corrected using synthetic template baselines, reads within Hamming distance 2 were collapsed, and singletons that could not be merged were discarded. Reads were aligned against IMGT to assign V, D and J genes, CDR3 length and insertions or deletions at six rearrangement sites. Within each subset, clonotype counts were normalized to sorted cell number, and only after that were true diversity and Gini coefficients computed with the tcR R package. Repertoire sharing was quantified using the overlap coefficient calculated on TCRB nucleotide sequences. Imported from immuneACCESS, the table was reduced by TCRdb to in-frame sequences with V and J called. These copies leave out some clones; in studies compared against another copy, an unresolved V gene accounts for under half, and the cause of the remainder is not known. The DNA gave D and trimming, while V, J and clone size come from that table. This sample lists about 59,000 clones; approximately 59% were detected once. The top ten hold 2.2% of the sample.

This clone was picked up a small number of times. Its specific antigen is unknown. No base quality values were provided; no much bigger clone lies one nucleotide off. A single peripheral blood draw of approximately 110 mL on average was collected from each donor into heparinised tubes. A BD FACSAria II and a panel including CD45RO, CCR7, CD25, CD127, CD95 and CD27 were used to sort naive, central memory, regulatory and stem cell-like memory CD4+ T cells. Purity was above 95% for every sorted population. PBMCs were isolated immediately by Lymphoprep density gradient centrifugation and stained directly without culture. So that batch effects would be minimized, each experiment stained and sorted samples in pairs, pairing one healthy donor with one patient. V is shortened by 5 bases, J by 4 bases, and the region joining them spans 14 bases. Reading from cysteine to phenylalanine, the CDR3 counts 14 amino acids. Only the CDR3 DNA stays, 42 bases, in frame from base 1. CDR1 and CDR2 (MNHEY, SVGAGI) derive from the germline V gene.

The material sequenced was Tregs from blood. Reading the label with the study, this specimen's cell subset or site is: regulatory CD4+ T cells. This chain joins TRBV6-5 to TRBJ1-2; the D gene identity is not certain. The sequence came from a woman younger than 30 in good health. In nucleotide form, the sequence is TGTGCCAGCAGTGAAGTTAGAATTTCCTATGGCTACACCTTC. Its protein reads: CASSEVRISYGYTF.